The entry below gives a single TCR beta chain sequence along with its context. Its antigen is unknown. The sample is drawn from a study of T-cell memory formation after mild COVID-19. Overall study context: Across donors, TCR clusters were largely donor specific.

Looked up from germline, CDR1 is LGHNA and CDR2 is YSLEER. Germline trimming cut 4 bases from V and 3 bases from J; bases unmatched to any gene: 7. This CDR3 region has 15 residues. Study-level findings and limits: Memory cells collected pre-infection included some clones that later responded, suggesting cross-reactive memory joined. Mainly in CM and EM were contracting CD4+ clones; CD8+ were in EMRA.

After 5'RACE with constant-segment primers, TCR alpha and TCR beta cDNA libraries carrying sample barcodes and UMIs were obtained. TCRdb re-called the 5' RACE reads through MiXCR, storing one row per CDR3 protein. The table has 400,000 to 550,000 distinct CDR3 sequences, roughly 25% seen once. This TCR was recovered from an adult woman who had mild COVID-19 (a few samples of this study predate the infection). Cell type and time point are not known. Specimen: PBMCs or a T cell subset sorted from them (not recorded which). The V gene is TRBV4-3, the J gene TRBJ2-7; 9 bases agree with TRBD2. Here the CDR3 DNA reads TGCGCCAGCAGCCGAAAGCGGGAGGAGAGCTACGAGCAGTACTTC. Translating it yields CASSRKREESYEQYF.